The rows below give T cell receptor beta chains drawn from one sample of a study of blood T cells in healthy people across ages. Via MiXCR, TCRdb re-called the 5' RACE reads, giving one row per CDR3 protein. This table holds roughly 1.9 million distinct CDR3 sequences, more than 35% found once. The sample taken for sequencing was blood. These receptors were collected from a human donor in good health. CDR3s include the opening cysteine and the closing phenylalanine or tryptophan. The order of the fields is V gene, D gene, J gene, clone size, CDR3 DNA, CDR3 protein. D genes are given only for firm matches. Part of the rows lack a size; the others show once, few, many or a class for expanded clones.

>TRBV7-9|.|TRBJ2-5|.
TGTGCCAGCAGCGCAGGAGACAGGCTCCAAGAGACCCAGTACTTC
CASSAGDRLQETQYF
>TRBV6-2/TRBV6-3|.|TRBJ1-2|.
TGTGCCAGCAGTTTCTTCCCCGCCTATGGCTACACCTTC
CASSFFPAYGYTF
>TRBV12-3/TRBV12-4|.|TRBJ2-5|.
TGTGCCAGCAGTCCCCGACGGAACCAAGAGACCCAGTACTTC
CASSPRRNQETQYF
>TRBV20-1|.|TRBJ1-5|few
TGCAGTGCTCTTCCAACAGGCCTACTGGGTCAGCCCCAGCATTTT
CSALPTGLLGQPQHF
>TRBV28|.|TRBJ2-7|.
TGTGCCTGCAGTTCCCAGGAGGGGAACGAGCAGTACTTC
CACSSQEGNEQYF
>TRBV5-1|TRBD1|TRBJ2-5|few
TGCGCCAGCAGCGGACTGACAGGGGTACCTGGAGAGCAGTACTTC
CASSGLTGVPGEQYF
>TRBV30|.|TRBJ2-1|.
TGTGCCTGGAACTTTGACATGTACAATGAGCAGTTCTTC
CAWNFDMYNEQFF
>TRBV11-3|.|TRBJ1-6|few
TGTGCCAGCAGCTTCGTCACCGGAGTCGGCAATTCACCCCTCCACTTT
CASSFVTGVGNSPLHF
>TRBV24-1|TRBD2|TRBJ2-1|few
TGTGCCACCTCACCTACTAGCGGGGCCTTCAATGAGCAGTTCTTC
CATSPTSGAFNEQFF
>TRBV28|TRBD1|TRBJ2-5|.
TGTGCCAGCAGTTCGGGACAGGGATGGACCCAGTACTTC
CASSSGQGWTQYF
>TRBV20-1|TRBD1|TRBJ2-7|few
TGCAGTGCTATGTTCACAGGGGACGAGCAGTACTTC
CSAMFTGDEQYF
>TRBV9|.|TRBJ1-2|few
TGTGTCAGCAGCCCCCAGGGAGGGACCTATGGCTACACCTTC
CVSSPQGGTYGYTF
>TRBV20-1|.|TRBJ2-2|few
TGCAGTGCAGAGAGGGCGGATTCCACCGGGGAGCTGTTTTTT
CSAERADSTGELFF
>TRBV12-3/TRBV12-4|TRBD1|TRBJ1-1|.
TGTGCCAGCAGCCATAATACAGGGGGCGGAGCTTTCTTT
CASSHNTGGGAFF
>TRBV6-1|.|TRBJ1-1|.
TGTGCCAGCAGTAGGACACCTTCAGGTCGGATTAACACTGAAGCTTTCTTT
CASSRTPSGRINTEAFF
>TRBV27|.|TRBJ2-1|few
TGTGCCAGCAGTTCCTCTCGGGCAATCCCCTACAATGAGCAGTTCTTC
CASSSSRAIPYNEQFF
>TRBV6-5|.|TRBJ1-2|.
TGTGCCAGCAGTTATGAGGCGGGTCGATATGGCTACACCTTC
CASSYEAGRYGYTF
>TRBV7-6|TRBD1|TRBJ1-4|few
TGTGCCAGCAGCTTAGGGACAGGAACTAATGAAAAACTGTTTTTT
CASSLGTGTNEKLFF
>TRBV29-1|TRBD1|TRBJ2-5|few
TGCAGCGTTGGGGACAGGGAGGGGACCCAGTACTTC
CSVGDREGTQYF
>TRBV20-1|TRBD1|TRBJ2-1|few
TGCAGTGCCTTGGACAGGGCCTCCTACAATGAGCAGTTCTTC
CSALDRASYNEQFF
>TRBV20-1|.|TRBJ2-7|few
TGCAGTGCCAGACCGGGACTTTCCTACGAGCAGTACTTC
CSARPGLSYEQYF
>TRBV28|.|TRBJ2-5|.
TGTGCCAGCAGTCACAGTTCCCAAGAGACCCAGTACTTC
CASSHSSQETQYF
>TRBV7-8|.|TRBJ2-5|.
TGTGCCAGCAGTATAGTTGTCACAGGGAATCTGGAGACCCAGTACTTC
CASSIVVTGNLETQYF
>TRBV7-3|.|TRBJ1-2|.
TGTGCCAGCAGCCCCGGGGGGGGGACTCCCTGGGATGGCTACACCTTC
CASSPGGGTPWDGYTF
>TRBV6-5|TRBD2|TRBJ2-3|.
TGTGCCAGCAGTTACCCGGGCCTAGCGGGGGCGGATACGCAGTATTTT
CASSYPGLAGADTQYF
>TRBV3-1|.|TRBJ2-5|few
TGTGCCAGCAGCCAAGATCTTCGCCAAGAGACCCAGTACTTC
CASSQDLRQETQYF
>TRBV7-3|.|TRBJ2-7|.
TGTGCCAGCAGCTTAAACGGGTACGGGACACAGTACTTC
CASSLNGYGTQYF
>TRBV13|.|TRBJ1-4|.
TGTGCCAGGACGACGAGGCTCCGAGTTAATGAAAAACTGTTTTTT
CARTTRLRVNEKLFF
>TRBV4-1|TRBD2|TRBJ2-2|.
TGCGCCAGCAGCCAATCCGTCAGGGGACTAGGGAGCTCCGGGGAGCTGTTTTTT
CASSQSVRGLGSSGELFF
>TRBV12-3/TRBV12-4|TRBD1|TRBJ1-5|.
TGTGCCAGCAGTCAACAGGGGGGGAATCAGCTCCAGCATTTT
CASSQQGGNQLQHF
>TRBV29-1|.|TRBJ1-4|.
TGCATCGCCGGAGGTCAGCTGAATGAAAAACTGTTTTTT
CIAGGQLNEKLFF
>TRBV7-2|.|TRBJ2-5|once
TGTGCCAGCAGCCCGCGGGACAGAGTACAAGAGACCCAGTACTTC
CASSPRDRVQETQYF
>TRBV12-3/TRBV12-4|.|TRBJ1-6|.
TGTGCCAGCATAGGGGGAAGGGGTTCACCCCTCCACTTT
CASIGGRGSPLHF
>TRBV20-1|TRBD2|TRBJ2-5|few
TGCAGTGCTAGCTACTTGGGAACTAGCGGGGCCGCCCTGAGAATACAAGAGACCCAGTACTTC
CSASYLGTSGAALRIQETQYF
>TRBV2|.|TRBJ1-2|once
TGTGCCAGCAGCCTTTCTAACACAGGGAGATTCTATGGCTACACCTTC
CASSLSNTGRFYGYTF
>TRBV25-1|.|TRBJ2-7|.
TGTGCCAGCAGTGAATATTTTCAGGAGAGCTCCTACGAGCAGTACTTC
CASSEYFQESSYEQYF
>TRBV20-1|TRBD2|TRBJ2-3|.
TGCAGTGCGGGACTAGCGGGAGCCACAGATACGCAGTATTTT
CSAGLAGATDTQYF
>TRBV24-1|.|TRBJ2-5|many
TGTGCCACCAGTGACCCACAAGAGACCCAGTACTTC
CATSDPQETQYF
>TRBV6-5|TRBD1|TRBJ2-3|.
TGTGCCGGCAGTTCCGGGACAGGGCCTTCCCCCTTCTTCACAGATACGCAGTATTTT
CAGSSGTGPSPFFTDTQYF
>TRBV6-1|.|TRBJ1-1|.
TGTGCCAGCAGTGAAGCGCTCCGGAGGAGGGGTACTGAAGCTTTCTTT
CASSEALRRRGTEAFF
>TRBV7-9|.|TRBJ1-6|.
TGTGCCAGCAGCTTCTTCCCAGCTGATAATTCACCCCTCCACTTT
CASSFFPADNSPLHF
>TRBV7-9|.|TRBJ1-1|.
TGTGCCAGCAGCTTAAATTCATATGTGAGTGAAGCTTTCTTT
CASSLNSYVSEAFF
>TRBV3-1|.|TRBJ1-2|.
TGTGCCAGCAGCCAAGATTGGGGCAGGAACTATGGCTACACCTTC
CASSQDWGRNYGYTF
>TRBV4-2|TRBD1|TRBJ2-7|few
TGTGCCAGCAGCCAAGATGCTATTAGGGACAGGGATTACGAGCAGTACTTC
CASSQDAIRDRDYEQYF
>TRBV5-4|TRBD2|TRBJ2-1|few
TGTGCCAGCAGCCTAGCGGGTCTACAAAATGAGCAGTTCTTC
CASSLAGLQNEQFF
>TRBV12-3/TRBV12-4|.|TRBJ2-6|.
TGTGCCAGCAGTTTCGGGGGGCTTGGGGCCAACGTCCTGACGTTC
CASSFGGLGANVLTF
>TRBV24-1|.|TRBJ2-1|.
TGTGCCACCAGTGACCAAAAGAGACCTTACAATGGGCAGTTCTTC
CATSDQKRPYNGQFF
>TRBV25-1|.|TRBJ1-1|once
TGTGCCGGCAGTAATGGATTATTCACTGAAGCTTTCTTT
CAGSNGLFTEAFF
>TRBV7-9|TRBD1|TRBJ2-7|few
TGTGCCAGCAGGGGGGACAGTCAAACCTACGAGCAGTACTTC
CASRGDSQTYEQYF
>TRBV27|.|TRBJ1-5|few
TGTGCCAGCAGTTGGCAGGGTAGAGGGCAGCCCCAGCATTTT
CASSWQGRGQPQHF
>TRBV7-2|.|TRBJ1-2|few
TGTGCCAGCAGCTTCCATCGGGGCTACACCTTC
CASSFHRGYTF
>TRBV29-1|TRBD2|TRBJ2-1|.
TGCAGCGCTGCCGGGACTAGGGAGAACAATGAGCAGTTCTTC
CSAAGTRENNEQFF
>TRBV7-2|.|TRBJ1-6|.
TGTGCCAGCAGCTTAGGCAGGGCCCTCGTAGATTCACCCCTCCACTTT
CASSLGRALVDSPLHF
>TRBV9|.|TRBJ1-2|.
TGTGCCAGCAGCGGGATCCCTGCAGGGGTTCCCTATGGCTACACCTTC
CASSGIPAGVPYGYTF
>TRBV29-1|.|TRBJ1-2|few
TGCAGCGTTGAGTGGCAAAGGCAAGGCTACACCTTC
CSVEWQRQGYTF
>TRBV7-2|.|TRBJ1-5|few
TGTGCCAGCAGCAAAGGGGGGGAGGTTAGCAATCAGCCCCAGCATTTT
CASSKGGEVSNQPQHF
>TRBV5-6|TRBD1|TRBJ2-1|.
TGTGCCAGCGCCGGACAGGGGAGTTACAATGAGCAGTTCTTC
CASAGQGSYNEQFF